These 18 T cell receptor beta chains came from one sample sequenced in a study of cytomegalovirus exposure and HLA in healthy donors. PCR was performed using 60 Vbeta and 13 Jbeta primers. Clones were read by immunoSEQ multiplex PCR, and TCRdb kept only the in-frame ones, dropping some. The table records 90,000 to 130,000 clones, 55% to 80% of them present only once. Source material: PBMCs. All receptors derive from a woman aged 25 to 45 in good health and CMV-seronegative.

This chain's CDR3 is CASSDSRGTNEKLFF. DNA for the CDR3: TGCGCCAGCAGCGATTCCAGGGGAACTAATGAAAAACTGTTTTTT. The chain recombines TRBV5-1 with TRBJ1-4; D is perhaps TRBD1 (6 bases). CDR1 is SGHRS, CDR2 YFSETQ, per germline. This CDR3 is built from 15 residues. Trimming cost V 4 bases and J 1 base, with 11 bases left between them.

This rearrangement joins TRBV14 to TRBJ2-1; 8 bases agree with TRBD1. V gave up 2 bases and J gave up 6 bases; unmatched junction bases: 3. Germline values: CDR1 SGHDN, CDR2 FVKESK. The length of the CDR3 is 14 residues. The CDR3 coding sequence is TGTGCCAGCAGCCAATGGGGACAGGTCAATGAGCAGTTCTTC. It translates to CASSQWGQVNEQFF.

The chain recombines TRBV6-5 with TRBJ1-2; 7 positions match TRBD1. Germline CDR1 is MNHEY and CDR2 is SVGAGI. The CDR3 extends over 14 amino acids. The J segment lost 0 bases and the V segment lost 2 bases, leaving 0 bases of the junction unmatched. The CDR3 DNA follows: TGTGCCAGCAGTTACGGGACAGCTAACTATGGCTACACCTTC. This codes for CASSYGTANYGYTF.

This clone was counted a few times. The chain recombines TRBV6-5 with TRBJ1-3, with 8 positions matching TRBD1. Germline V gene sequence: CDR1 MNHEY, CDR2 SVGAGI. V lost 2 bases and J lost 3; bases outside the gene matches: 6. This CDR3 spans 16 amino acids. The chain's CDR3 is CASSYGPGGDGNTIYF. CDR3 DNA: TGTGCCAGCAGTTACGGGCCAGGGGGCGATGGAAACACCATATATTTT.

This chain joins TRBV6-6 and TRBJ2-5; D remains unclear. Trimming shortened V by 3 bases and J by 5 bases, and 13 bases separated the two germline ends. This CDR3 contains 14 residues. CDR1 is MNHNY, CDR2 SVGAGI, per germline (reference sequence). The CDR3 DNA reads as TGTGCCAGCAGTTATACCTCGGAGACGGAGACCCAGTACTTC. Encoded protein: CASSYTSETETQYF.

This clone was picked up a small number of times. The V and J genes are TRBV9 and TRBJ1-4, with TRBD1 matching over 7 bases. CDR1 and CDR2 from the germline V gene are SGDLS and YYNGEE. The CDR3 is 16 residues long. V lost 1 base to trimming and J lost 10 bases; unmatched junction nucleotides: 13. The CDR3 nucleotides are TGTGCCAGCAGCGTATCAACCGGGACAGTAGGTGTAAAACTGTTTTTT. It codes for CASSVSTGTVGVKLFF.

The gene calls are TRBV2 and TRBJ1-1; D unresolved. Germline lookup yields CDR1 SNHLY and CDR2 FYNNEI. V lost 7 bases and J 5 bases, leaving 14 bases between the germline ends. The length of the CDR3 is 13 residues. CDR3 in amino acids: CASTPRVSTEAFF. In DNA, the CDR3 is TGTGCCAGCACACCTCGGGTTTCGACTGAAGCTTTCTTT.

The chain combines TRBV9 with TRBJ2-3; D uncertain. V shed 0 bases and J shed 0 bases, with 8 bases lying between them. CDR1 is SGDLS, CDR2 YYNGEE, per germline. This CDR3 spans 15 amino acids. The CDR3 coding sequence is TGTGCCAGCAGCGTAGCTCCTCCTAGCACAGATACGCAGTATTTT. It specifies CASSVAPPSTDTQYF.

The CDR3 DNA is TGTGCCAGCATAGGCGGATACACAGATACGCAGTATTTT. It encodes CASIGGYTDTQYF. The chain couples TRBV6-1 to TRBJ2-3; no clear D. The CDR3 contains 13 residues. Germline V gene lookup returns CDR1 MNHNS and CDR2 SASEGT. Trimming pared 7 bases from V and 2 bases from J, leaving 10 bases between.

This clone appeared a few times. The chain uses TRBV7-2 and TRBJ1-1; tentatively, D is TRBD1 (6 bases). The V end lost 2 bases, the J end lost 4 bases, and 11 bases lay between the germline ends. The CDR3 runs 14 residues. Germline CDR1 and CDR2: SGHTA and FQGNSA. CDR3 nucleotides: TGTGCCAGCAGCTTAACTCAGGGGAGCACTGAAGCTTTCTTT. Translated, it gives CASSLTQGSTEAFF.

This clone was counted between two and nine times. This chain uses TRBV10-3 with TRBJ2-1, with 7 nucleotides matching TRBD2. The germline V gene has CDR1 ENHRY and CDR2 SYGVKD. The CDR3 consists of 15 residues. With V trimmed by 6 bases and J by 2 bases, 7 bases remained unmatched. CDR3 nucleotide sequence: TGTGCCATCAGAGCAACTAGCGCCGCCTACAATGAGCAGTTCTTC. Translation gives CAIRATSAAYNEQFF.

The V call is TRBV28, the J call TRBJ1-5; perhaps TRBD1 as D (5 bases). This CDR3 comprises 13 residues. Germline V gives CDR1 MDHEN, CDR2 SYDVKM. Trimming took off 6 bases at V and 2 bases at J, with 8 bases between the two ends. The CDR3 sequence: CASSHRRNQPQHF. The CDR3 DNA sequence: TGTGCCAGCAGCCACAGGCGCAATCAGCCCCAGCATTTT.

This clone was observed a few times. CDR3 residues: CASSYSGQSNEKLFF. In DNA, the CDR3 is TGTGCCAGCAGTTACTCGGGACAGAGTAATGAAAAACTGTTTTTT. The rearrangement joins TRBV6-5 to TRBJ1-4, with 7 bases that match TRBD1. V was pared by 0 bases and J by 4 bases, with 2 bases of the junction left unmatched. Germline assignment: CDR1 MNHEY and CDR2 SVGAGI. The CDR3 covers 15 residues.

V usage is TRBV5-1 and J usage is TRBJ2-1; maybe TRBD1 (5 bases). CDR3 length: 13 residues. Trimming took off 0 bases at V and 12 bases at J, with 13 bases between the two ends. Germline lookup yields CDR1 SGHRS and CDR2 YFSETQ. The CDR3 DNA is TGCGCCAGCAGCTTGGTTGTTAGGGGCGGGCAGTTCTTC. This translates into CASSLVVRGGQFF.

The chain combines TRBV13 with TRBJ2-1, with 7 positions matching TRBD2. The CDR3 extends over 16 amino acids. Germline trimming cut 5 bases from V and 4 bases from J; bases unmatched to any gene: 11. Germline CDR1 and CDR2: PRHDT and FYEKMQ (reference sequence). CDR3 in DNA: TGTGCCAGCAGCGGGGGTGGCGGGAGCGGTTACAATGAGCAGTTCTTC. It encodes CASSGGGGSGYNEQFF.

V is TRBV6-5 and J is TRBJ1-2; 9 bases agree with TRBD1. Germline V gene data show CDR1 as MNHEY and CDR2 as SVGAGI. The CDR3 contains 14 residues. V shed 2 bases, J shed 5 bases, and the junction held 3 bases outside the gene matches. The CDR3 sequence: CASSYAGQGYGYTF. Written as DNA, the CDR3 is TGTGCCAGCAGTTACGCCGGACAGGGGTATGGCTACACCTTC.

This clone occurred a few times. V gene TRBV19 combines with J gene TRBJ1-4; the D is unclear. This CDR3 is 14 amino acids long. Germline V gene sequence: CDR1 LNHDA, CDR2 SQIVND (reference sequence). V lost 4 bases, J lost 8 bases, and 14 bases lay in between. CDR3 sequence reads: CASSRDSAGEKLFF. The CDR3 DNA follows: TGTGCCAGTAGTAGAGACTCTGCGGGGGAAAAACTGTTTTTT.

The rearrangement joins TRBV5-1 to TRBJ2-7, with 8 bases fitting TRBD1. The V and J ends lost 0 bases and 2 bases, in that order; junction bases with no gene match: 4. Germline CDR1 and CDR2: SGHRS and YFSETQ. The CDR3 is 15 residues long. This CDR3 reads CASSLAGQAPYEQYF. The DNA for the CDR3 is TGCGCCAGCAGCTTGGCGGGACAGGCCCCCTACGAGCAGTACTTC.